These T cell receptor beta chains were read from a single sample in a study of blood T cell repertoires in COVID-19. Measured with immunoSEQ multiplex PCR; TCRdb has only the in-frame clones, and not every one. Here the sample spans 190,000 or so clones, approximately 84% being singletons. The sequenced material came from peripheral blood. Every receptor here comes from a human donor with acute or convalescent COVID-19. The donor label of this sample is uncertain. CDR3s include the opening cysteine and the closing phenylalanine or tryptophan.

J,V,CDR3
TRBJ1-3,TRBV6-1,CASSERKSGDGNTIYF
TRBJ1-1,TRBV30,CAWSPRQSINTEAFF
TRBJ1-1,TRBV29-1,CSVEPIRYLRAMDTEAFF
TRBJ2-3,TRBV7-8,CASSSQGFVADTQYF
TRBJ1-2,TRBV15,CATSSQSGGPYGYTF
TRBJ1-5,TRBV6-1,CASSELGDMFSNQPQHF
TRBJ1-1,TRBV27,CASRFAGNTEAFF
TRBJ2-6,TRBV14,CASSRSWAVARSGANVLTF
TRBJ2-7,TRBV9,CASSLLAGPLYEQYF
TRBJ1-2,TRBV4-3,CASSHPGTGRGYTF
TRBJ2-7,TRBV5-5,CASSLAGGAYEQYF
TRBJ1-6,TRBV15,CATSRDGTGGSYNSPLHF
TRBJ1-3,TRBV10-3,CAITPDRGGNTIYF
TRBJ1-1,TRBV18,CASSPVGENTEAFF
TRBJ2-7,TRBV19,CASSTTYLDRGLDEQYF
TRBJ2-3,TRBV15,CATSRSSGRISSTDTQYF
TRBJ2-7,TRBV7-9,CASSLESGFGGEQYF
TRBJ1-1,TRBV11-1,CASSPRTGRDTEAFF
TRBJ1-5,TRBV7-8,CASSRGLQRSNQPQHF
TRBJ1-5,TRBV27,CASSADPGGSNQPQHF
TRBJ2-7,TRBV7-2,CASSLETSDFYEQYF
TRBJ2-7,TRBV29-1,CSAHRGRDEQYF
TRBJ1-6,TRBV28,CAYRQGTGNSPLHF
TRBJ2-1,TRBV19,CASTGTLYNEQFF
TRBJ2-3,TRBV13,CASSLRGGSRDTQYF
TRBJ1-2,TRBV28,CASSPPRQGAHYGYTF
TRBJ2-2,TRBV7-2,CASSLGLPNTGELFF
TRBJ2-6,TRBV19,CASSKGQPGANVLTF
TRBJ1-2,TRBV30,CAWGQGAGGYTF
TRBJ1-1,TRBV3-1/TRBV3-2,CASSRGTEAFF
TRBJ1-3,TRBV3-1/TRBV3-2,CASSQDGRIGNTIYF
TRBJ1-5,TRBV7-6,CASSRTEQGNQPQHF
TRBJ2-7,TRBV19,CASSVRQGLGEQYF
TRBJ1-4,TRBV5-4,CASSSGRQGEKLFF
TRBJ1-3,TRBV28,CASSFGTGGSGNTIYF
TRBJ1-4,TRBV5-4,CASSREGVAEKLFF
TRBJ2-7,TRBV2,CASTGQGASRAYEQYF
TRBJ2-3,TRBV27,CASSPLAGGQGTQYF
TRBJ1-5,TRBV3-1/TRBV3-2,CASSAGQGQPQHF
TRBJ1-3,TRBV28,CATDTKGNTIYF
TRBJ2-7,TRBV9,CASKGQASGTIDVYEQYF
TRBJ2-5,TRBV4-1,CASSQEDGGWLTQYF
TRBJ1-3,TRBV12-5,CASGRGQGTGNTIYF
TRBJ1-2,TRBV29-1,CSGYSLTIGYTF
TRBJ2-7,TRBV5-1,CASSPKPPGQGPYEQYF
TRBJ1-1,TRBV3-1/TRBV3-2,CASSYRDRVSTEAFF
TRBJ2-5,TRBV2,CASLQETQYF
TRBJ2-1,TRBV10-3,CATGGLAGGNEQFF
TRBJ2-7,TRBV5-5,CASSLVPGLKNEQYF
TRBJ1-5,TRBV21-1,CASRPKRGEQGNQPQHF
TRBJ2-2,TRBV5-1,CASSFLAGATGELFF